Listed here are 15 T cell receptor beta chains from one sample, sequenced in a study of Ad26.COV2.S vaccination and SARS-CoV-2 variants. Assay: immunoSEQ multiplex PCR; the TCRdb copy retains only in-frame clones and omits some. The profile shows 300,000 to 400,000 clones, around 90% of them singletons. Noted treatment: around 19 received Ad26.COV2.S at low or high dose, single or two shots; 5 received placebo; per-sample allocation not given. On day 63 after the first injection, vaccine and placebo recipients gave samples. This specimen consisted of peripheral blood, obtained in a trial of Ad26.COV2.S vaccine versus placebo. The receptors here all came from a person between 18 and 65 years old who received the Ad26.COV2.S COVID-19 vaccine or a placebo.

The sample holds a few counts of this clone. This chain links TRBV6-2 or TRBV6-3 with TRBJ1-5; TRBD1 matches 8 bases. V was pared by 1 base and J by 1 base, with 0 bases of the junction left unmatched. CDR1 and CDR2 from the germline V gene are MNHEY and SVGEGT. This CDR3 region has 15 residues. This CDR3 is CASSYYRGSNQPQHF. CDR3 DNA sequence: TGTGCCAGCAGTTACTACAGGGGGAGCAATCAGCCCCAGCATTTT.

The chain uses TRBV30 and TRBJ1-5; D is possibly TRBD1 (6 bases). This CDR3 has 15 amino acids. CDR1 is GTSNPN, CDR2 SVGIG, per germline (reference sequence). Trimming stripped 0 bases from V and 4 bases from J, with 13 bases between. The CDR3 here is CAWSVTGQGNQPQHF. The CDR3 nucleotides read TGTGCCTGGAGTGTAACTGGTCAGGGGAATCAGCCCCAGCATTTT.

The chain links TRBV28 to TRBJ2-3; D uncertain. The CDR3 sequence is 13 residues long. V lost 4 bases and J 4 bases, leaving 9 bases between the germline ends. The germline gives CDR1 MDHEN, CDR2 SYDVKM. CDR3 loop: CASSYISPDTQYF. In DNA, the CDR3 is TGTGCCAGCAGTTATATCAGCCCAGATACGCAGTATTTT.

CDR3 amino acids: CASSNTGRKGETQYF. In DNA, the CDR3 is TGTGCCAGCAGTAATACGGGGAGAAAGGGGGAGACCCAGTACTTC. The gene calls are TRBV27 and TRBJ2-5, with D perhaps TRBD1 or TRBD2 (5 bases each). The V and J ends lost 5 bases and 5 bases respectively, with 18 bases between them. The CDR3 has 15 amino acids. Germline V gives CDR1 MNHEY, CDR2 SMNVEV (reference sequence).

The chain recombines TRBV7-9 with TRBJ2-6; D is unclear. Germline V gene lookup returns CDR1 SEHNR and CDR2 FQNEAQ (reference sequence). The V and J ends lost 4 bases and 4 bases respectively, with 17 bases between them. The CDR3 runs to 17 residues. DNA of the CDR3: TGTGCCAGCAGCTCAGAGGTGGACGCCGAGGGGGCCAACGTCCTGACTTTC. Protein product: CASSSEVDAEGANVLTF.

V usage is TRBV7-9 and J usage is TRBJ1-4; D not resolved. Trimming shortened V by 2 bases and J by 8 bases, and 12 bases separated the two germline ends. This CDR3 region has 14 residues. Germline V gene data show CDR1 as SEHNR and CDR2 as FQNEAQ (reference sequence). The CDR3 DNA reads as TGTGCCAGCAGCTTACCGGGCCCCGGCGAAAAACTGTTTTTT. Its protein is CASSLPGPGEKLFF.

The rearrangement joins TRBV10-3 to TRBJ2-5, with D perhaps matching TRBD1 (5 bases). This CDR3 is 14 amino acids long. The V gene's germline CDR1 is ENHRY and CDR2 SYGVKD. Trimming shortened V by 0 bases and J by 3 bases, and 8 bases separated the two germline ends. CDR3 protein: CAISESGAEETQYF. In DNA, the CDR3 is TGTGCCATCAGTGAGTCAGGGGCAGAAGAGACCCAGTACTTC.

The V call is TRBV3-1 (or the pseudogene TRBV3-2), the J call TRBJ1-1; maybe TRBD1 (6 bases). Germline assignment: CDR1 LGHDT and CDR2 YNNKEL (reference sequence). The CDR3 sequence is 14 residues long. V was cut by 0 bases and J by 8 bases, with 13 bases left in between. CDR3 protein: CASSQDSGQGEAFF. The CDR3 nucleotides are TGTGCCAGCAGCCAAGATTCTGGGCAGGGGGAAGCTTTCTTT.

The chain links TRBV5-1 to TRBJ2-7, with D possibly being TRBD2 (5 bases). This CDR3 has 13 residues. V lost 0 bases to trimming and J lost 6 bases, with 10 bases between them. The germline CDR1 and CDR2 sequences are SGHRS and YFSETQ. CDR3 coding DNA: TGCGCCAGCAGCTTGGCCCTGGGGAGCGAGCAGTACTTC. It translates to CASSLALGSEQYF.

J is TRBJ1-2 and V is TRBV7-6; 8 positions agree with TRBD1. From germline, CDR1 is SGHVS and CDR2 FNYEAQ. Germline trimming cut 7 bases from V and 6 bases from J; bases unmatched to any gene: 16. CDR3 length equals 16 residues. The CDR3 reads CASTLTPTDRADGYTF. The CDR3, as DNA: TGTGCCAGCACCCTAACCCCAACGGACAGGGCGGATGGCTACACCTTC.

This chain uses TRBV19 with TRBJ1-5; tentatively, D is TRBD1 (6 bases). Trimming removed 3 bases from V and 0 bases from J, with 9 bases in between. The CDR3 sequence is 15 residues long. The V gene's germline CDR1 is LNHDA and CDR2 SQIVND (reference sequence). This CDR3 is CASSMGQASNQPQHF. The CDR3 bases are TGTGCCAGTAGTATGGGACAAGCTAGCAATCAGCCCCAGCATTTT.

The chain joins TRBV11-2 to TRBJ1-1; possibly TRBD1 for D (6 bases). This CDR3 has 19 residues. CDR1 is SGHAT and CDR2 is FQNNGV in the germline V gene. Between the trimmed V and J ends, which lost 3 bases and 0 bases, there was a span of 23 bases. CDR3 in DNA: TGTGCCAGCAGCTTCCGAGTCGGGACACCGGATGATTTGAACACTGAAGCTTTCTTT. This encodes CASSFRVGTPDDLNTEAFF.

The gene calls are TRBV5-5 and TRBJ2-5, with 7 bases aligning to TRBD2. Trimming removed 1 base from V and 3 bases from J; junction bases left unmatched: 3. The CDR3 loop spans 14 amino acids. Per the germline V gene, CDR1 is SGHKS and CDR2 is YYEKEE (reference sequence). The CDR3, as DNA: TGTGCCAGCAGCTTGTTCGGGGGGAAAGAGACCCAGTACTTC. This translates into CASSLFGGKETQYF.

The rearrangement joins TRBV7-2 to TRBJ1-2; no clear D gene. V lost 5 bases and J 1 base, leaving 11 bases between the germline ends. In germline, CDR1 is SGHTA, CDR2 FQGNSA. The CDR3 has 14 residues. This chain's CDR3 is CASSPREVNYGYTF. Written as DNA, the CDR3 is TGTGCCAGCAGCCCTAGAGAAGTTAACTATGGCTACACCTTC.

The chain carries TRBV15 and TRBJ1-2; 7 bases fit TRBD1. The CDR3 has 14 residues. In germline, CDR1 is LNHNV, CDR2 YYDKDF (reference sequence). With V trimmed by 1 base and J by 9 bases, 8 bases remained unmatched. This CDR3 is CATSRGRQGLSYTF. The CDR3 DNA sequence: TGTGCCACCAGCAGAGGTCGACAGGGACTAAGCTACACCTTC.